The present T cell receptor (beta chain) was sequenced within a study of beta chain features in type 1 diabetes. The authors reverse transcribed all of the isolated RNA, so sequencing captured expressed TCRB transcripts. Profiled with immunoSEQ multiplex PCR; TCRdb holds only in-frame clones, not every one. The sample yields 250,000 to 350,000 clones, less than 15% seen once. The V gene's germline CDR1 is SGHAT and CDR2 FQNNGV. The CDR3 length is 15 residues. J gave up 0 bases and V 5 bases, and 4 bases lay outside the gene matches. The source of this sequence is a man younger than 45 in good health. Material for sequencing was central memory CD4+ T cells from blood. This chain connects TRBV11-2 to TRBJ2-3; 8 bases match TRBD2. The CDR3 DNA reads TGTGCCAGCAGCCGTAGCGGGGCTAGCACAGATACGCAGTATTTT. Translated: CASSRSGASTDTQYF.